The rows below give T cell receptor beta chains drawn from one sample of a study of cytomegalovirus exposure and HLA in healthy donors. Profiled with immunoSEQ multiplex PCR; TCRdb holds only in-frame clones, not every one. The top ten hold about 4.3% of the sample, which has about 130,000 clones, roughly 73% seen once. Sequenced sample: PBMCs. The receptors stem from a man in his 60s in good health and CMV-seropositive. Each CDR3 is given with its conserved first and last residue. A D gene is named only where the DNA matches it firmly. The size entry is marked missing in some rows and otherwise reads once, few, many or a size class.

clone size,J gene,D gene,V gene,CDR3 protein,CDR3 DNA
NA,TRBJ1-1,NA,TRBV29-1,CSVVTGTEAFF,TGCAGCGTTGTGACGGGGACTGAAGCTTTCTTT
NA,TRBJ1-1,TRBD1,TRBV5-5,CASSFWTGGTEAFF,TGTGCCAGCAGCTTCTGGACAGGGGGCACTGAAGCTTTCTTT
NA,TRBJ1-1,NA,TRBV4-1,CASSQDRVRNTEAFF,TGCGCCAGCAGCCAAGATCGGGTAAGGAACACTGAAGCTTTCTTT
NA,TRBJ2-2,TRBD1,TRBV7-3,CASSLTGGANTGELFF,TGTGCCAGCAGCTTAACAGGGGGCGCGAACACCGGGGAGCTGTTTTTT
NA,TRBJ2-4,NA,TRBV4-1,CASSQAAAIVKNIQYF,TGCGCCAGCAGCCAAGCGGCAGCGATAGTCAAAAACATTCAGTACTTC
NA,TRBJ2-5,TRBD2,TRBV7-3,CASSPGLEQTQYF,TGTGCCAGCAGCCCGGGACTAGAGCAGACCCAGTACTTC
NA,TRBJ2-7,TRBD2,TRBV4-1,CASSQDRFAGVRQYF,TGCGCCAGCAGCCAAGATCGGTTTGCGGGGGTCCGGCAGTACTTC
NA,TRBJ2-7,NA,TRBV5-5,CASSARQEYEQYF,TGTGCCAGCAGCGCCCGACAGGAGTACGAGCAGTACTTC
few,TRBJ1-1,TRBD1,TRBV5-1,CASRGTGEGLAEAFF,TGCGCCAGCAGGGGGACAGGGGAGGGTCTCGCTGAAGCTTTCTTT
NA,TRBJ1-1,NA,TRBV30,CAWSITRGTEAFF,TGTGCCTGGAGTATTACCAGGGGCACTGAAGCTTTCTTT
few,TRBJ2-4,NA,TRBV11-2,CASSLGLQVNIQYF,TGTGCCAGCAGCTTAGGGCTCCAGGTCAACATTCAGTACTTC
NA,TRBJ1-2,TRBD1,TRBV4-1,CASSQDVPGQGNYGYTF,TGCGCCAGCAGCCAAGATGTACCGGGACAGGGAAACTATGGCTACACCTTC
once,TRBJ1-2,TRBD1,TRBV25-1,CASSSKGDRGTDGYTF,TGTGCCAGCAGCTCCAAGGGGGACAGGGGGACCGATGGCTACACCTTC
NA,TRBJ2-2,TRBD1,TRBV28,CASRTEQGEIGELFF,TGTGCCAGCAGGACTGAGCAGGGGGAAATCGGGGAGCTGTTTTTT
NA,TRBJ1-2,NA,TRBV14,CASSQVGGAASAF,TGTGCCAGCAGCCAAGTAGGAGGGGCAGCAAGCGCCTTC
NA,TRBJ1-4,NA,TRBV15,CATSRYRGVTNEKLFF,TGTGCCACCAGCAGATATCGCGGGGTGACTAATGAAAAACTGTTTTTT
NA,TRBJ2-3,NA,TRBV11-2,CASSLVISASTDTQYF,TGTGCCAGCAGCTTAGTCATTAGCGCCAGCACAGATACGCAGTATTTT
NA,TRBJ2-4,TRBD2,TRBV28,CASSQAGDTKNIQYF,TGTGCCAGCAGTCAAGCGGGGGACACAAAAAACATTCAGTACTTC
NA,TRBJ2-2,TRBD1,TRBV2,CASIFDRGRNTGELFF,TGTGCCAGCATTTTCGACAGGGGACGAAACACCGGGGAGCTGTTTTTT
NA,TRBJ1-1,NA,TRBV5-8,CASSFRLGPTAEAFF,TGTGCCAGCAGCTTTAGGTTGGGCCCCACCGCTGAAGCTTTCTTT
NA,TRBJ2-3,TRBD2,TRBV6-5,CASGTGGADTQYF,TGTGCCAGCGGGACGGGGGGTGCAGATACGCAGTATTTT
NA,TRBJ2-1,NA,TRBV6-1,CASTLSLAREQFF,TGTGCCAGCACCTTGAGTTTAGCCCGTGAGCAGTTCTTC
few,TRBJ2-7,NA,TRBV28,CASSLITDEQYF,TGTGCCAGCAGTTTAATAACTGACGAGCAGTACTTC
NA,TRBJ1-2,NA,TRBV19,CASTNRNYYGYTF,TGTGCCAGTACGAACAGAAATTACTATGGCTACACCTTC
NA,TRBJ1-1,NA,TRBV19,CASSQRTETEAFF,TGTGCCAGTAGTCAAAGGACTGAGACTGAAGCTTTCTTT
NA,TRBJ2-7,TRBD2,TRBV5-4,CASSPKAGGTYEQYF,TGTGCCAGCAGCCCCAAAGCGGGGGGGACCTACGAGCAGTACTTC
NA,TRBJ2-5,NA,TRBV28,CASTSFETQYF,TGTGCCAGCACCTCGTTTGAGACCCAGTACTTC
NA,TRBJ1-1,NA,TRBV29-1,CSSSGGWGMNTEAFF,TGCAGCTCCTCTGGGGGGTGGGGGATGAACACTGAAGCTTTCTTT
few,TRBJ1-2,TRBD1,TRBV10-3,CATNPDRTNYGYTF,TGTGCCACCAACCCGGACAGGACGAACTATGGCTACACCTTC
NA,TRBJ1-1,TRBD1,TRBV6-6,CASSWATGKDEAFF,TGTGCCAGCAGTTGGGCGACAGGGAAGGATGAAGCTTTCTTT
NA,TRBJ2-7,TRBD1,TRBV18,CASSPGTGGNYYEQYF,TGTGCCAGCTCACCAGGCACAGGGGGTAACTACTACGAGCAGTACTTC
NA,TRBJ2-7,TRBD1,TRBV10-3,CAISTGTGAIYEQYF,TGTGCCATCAGTACCGGGACAGGGGCAATCTACGAGCAGTACTTC
once,TRBJ2-5,NA,TRBV18,CASSPNEFWTQYF,TGTGCCAGCTCACCTAACGAGTTCTGGACCCAGTACTTC
NA,TRBJ1-1,NA,TRBV13,CASSYTGSGNTEAFF,TGTGCCAGCAGTTATACGGGTAGTGGGAACACTGAAGCTTTCTTT
NA,TRBJ2-5,NA,TRBV13,CASSPPSLGRTGAQYF,TGTGCCAGCAGCCCCCCGTCTCTGGGCCGCACCGGGGCCCAGTACTTC
NA,TRBJ2-5,TRBD1,TRBV7-3,CASSPTGGETQYF,TGTGCCAGCAGTCCGACAGGGGGGGAGACCCAGTACTTC
NA,TRBJ2-3,TRBD1,TRBV20-1,CSARQGDTQYF,TGCAGTGCTCGACAGGGTGATACGCAGTATTTT
NA,TRBJ1-6,TRBD1,TRBV7-3,CASSPTGGRSPLHF,TGTGCCAGCAGCCCGACAGGGGGCAGATCACCCCTCCACTTT
NA,TRBJ1-6,NA,TRBV10-3,CAISEGSRGYSPLHF,TGTGCCATCAGTGAAGGGTCGCGGGGATATTCACCCCTCCACTTT
NA,TRBJ1-2,NA,TRBV5-1,CASSLSPGNYGYTF,TGCGCCAGCAGCTTGAGTCCAGGGAACTATGGCTACACCTTC
NA,TRBJ1-4,NA,TRBV28,CASSLRNEKLFF,TGTGCCAGCAGTTTGAGAAATGAAAAACTGTTTTTT
NA,TRBJ2-7,TRBD1,TRBV5-1,CASSSGQVTYEQYF,TGCGCCAGCAGCTCTGGACAGGTCACCTACGAGCAGTACTTC
NA,TRBJ2-3,NA,TRBV5-1,CASDQGNGGTDTQYF,TGCGCCAGCGACCAGGGTAACGGAGGGACAGATACGCAGTATTTT
NA,TRBJ1-2,NA,TRBV7-9,CASSLGQPPYYGYTF,TGTGCCAGCAGCTTAGGACAGCCCCCTTACTATGGCTACACCTTC
NA,TRBJ2-5,NA,TRBV6-1,CATRTLPETQYF,TGTGCCACCAGGACATTACCAGAGACCCAGTACTTC
few,TRBJ1-1,NA,TRBV28,CASSLSGGTNTEAFF,TGTGCCAGCAGTTTATCGGGGGGGACTAACACTGAAGCTTTCTTT
NA,TRBJ2-7,TRBD2,TRBV5-1,CASSFLAGGTNYEQYF,TGCGCCAGCAGCTTTCTAGCGGGGGGGACTAACTACGAGCAGTACTTC
NA,TRBJ1-3,NA,TRBV9,CASSGGVGRNTIYF,TGTGCCAGCTCCGGCGGGGTCGGGAGGAACACCATATATTTT
few,TRBJ1-2,TRBD1,TRBV5-4,CASSTRQGDGYTF,TGTGCCAGCAGCACCAGACAGGGAGATGGCTACACCTTC
NA,TRBJ2-3,NA,TRBV19,CASSIVAGGLAADTQYF,TGTGCCAGTAGTATAGTAGCCGGGGGGCTAGCGGCAGATACGCAGTATTTT
NA,TRBJ2-5,TRBD1,TRBV19,CASQGQSETQYF,TGTGCCAGCCAGGGACAGAGCGAGACCCAGTACTTC
NA,TRBJ2-7,NA,TRBV5-1,CASSLGQGSHEQYF,TGCGCCAGCAGCTTGGGTCAGGGTAGCCACGAGCAGTACTTC
NA,TRBJ1-3,NA,TRBV12-5,CASGFSSGNTIYF,TGTGCTAGTGGATTTAGCTCTGGAAACACCATATATTTT
NA,TRBJ1-6,NA,TRBV9,CASSVSGDGSPLHF,TGTGCCAGCAGCGTGTCAGGGGACGGCTCACCCCTCCACTTT
few,TRBJ2-7,NA,TRBV6-5,CASSYAGREQYF,TGTGCCAGCAGTTATGCGGGGCGAGAGCAGTACTTC
NA,TRBJ2-3,TRBD1,TRBV2,CASSEKGAVTDTQYF,TGTGCCAGCAGTGAAAAGGGGGCTGTCACAGATACGCAGTATTTT
once,TRBJ1-2,NA,TRBV2,CASQGVNYGYTF,TGTGCCAGTCAAGGGGTAAACTATGGCTACACCTTC
NA,TRBJ2-7,NA,TRBV11-1,CASSLDNSRYEQYF,TGTGCCAGCAGCTTAGATAACAGCCGCTACGAGCAGTACTTC
few,TRBJ2-7,TRBD1,TRBV30,CAWSVSSGTGRYEQYF,TGTGCCTGGAGTGTATCATCCGGGACAGGGAGATACGAGCAGTACTTC
NA,TRBJ1-5,TRBD1,TRBV6-4,CASSPDRDQPQHF,TGTGCCAGCAGTCCCGACAGGGACCAGCCCCAGCATTTT